The TCR beta chain under discussion was sequenced for a study of CD8 T cells in ankylosing spondylitis. Overall study results and limits: Eight highly homologous variants made up a TCR beta motif, and this motif appeared characteristic of ankylosing spondylitis blood.

This clonotype was detected many times. Its target is unknown. Between the trimmed V and J ends, which lost 0 bases and 7 bases, there was a span of 16 bases. The CDR3 runs to 16 residues. Germline values: CDR1 DFQATT, CDR2 SNEGSKA (reference sequence). One entry per CDR3 protein results from TCRdb running MiXCR on the 5' RACE reads. Among 500,000 or so distinct CDR3 sequences listed, less than 6% were seen once. The rearrangement uses TRBV20-1 and TRBJ1-6; unclear D gene. The clonotype originates from a male donor with ankylosing spondylitis. The sample comprised blood, either unsorted or a sorted T cell fraction (not recorded which). Here the CDR3 DNA reads TGCAGTGCTAGAGATCCCACGGCGCGCTTGAATTCACCCCTCCACTTT. It specifies CSARDPTARLNSPLHF.